This T cell receptor beta chain came from a study of T cell repertoires in cytomegalovirus infection. About the research overall: Selection of CMV epitopes for the study included recently identified HLA-C-restricted and well-studied HLA-B-restricted ones. Evidence of both CMV infection and a matching HLA type came from public TCR beta signatures. General study points: The cumulative frequency of public TCR beta families identified carriers of CMV plus the relevant HLA. The ex vivo response was dominated by HLA-C-restricted CMV-specific TCR beta clonotypes.

TCRdb independently ran MiXCR on the reads; one entry per CDR3 protein. The table includes around 710,000 distinct CDR3 sequences, roughly 28% detected once. On this clonotype itself: Its antigen is unidentified.

Germline CDR1 MNHNS, CDR2 SASEGT. This CDR3 spans 13 amino acids. The trim removed 6 bases at V and 3 bases at J, leaving 4 bases unmatched. The receptor was isolated from a human donor in good health (CMV status not recorded). Some clones in this sample may be carry-over from other donors' samples. The sequencing here drew on cultured CD8+ T cells from PBMCs, taken from culture after CMV antigen stimulation. The V and J genes are TRBV6-1 and TRBJ1-2, with 7 bases lining up with TRBD1. Written as DNA, the CDR3 is TGTGCCAGCAGAGACAGGGCTTACTATGGCTACACCTTC. Its translation is CASRDRAYYGYTF.